These T cell receptor beta chains were read from a single sample in a study of blood T cell repertoires in COVID-19. Repertoires were generated with immunoSEQ multiplex PCR, while TCRdb's copy carries only in-frame clones and drops some. The sample records tens of thousands of clones, 85% being singletons. Sequencing was performed on peripheral blood. The receptor set was obtained from a man between 50 and 59 years old with acute or convalescent COVID-19. Both conserved end residues are part of each CDR3. The D gene is left open where the match is weak. Clone size is not always given. Where it is, it says once, few, many or a class for expanded clones.

size	V	D	J	CDR3	DNA
few	TRBV7-9	TRBD1	TRBJ1-4	CASSPGGGTVREKLFF	TGTGCCAGCAGCCCCGGTGGTGGGACAGTCCGTGAAAAACTGTTTTTT
few	TRBV4-2	.	TRBJ2-7	CASSQDVQGSYEQYF	TGTGCCAGCAGCCAAGATGTGCAGGGTTCCTACGAGCAGTACTTC
.	TRBV5-5	TRBD1	TRBJ1-2	CASSPGTGEGNYGYTF	TGTGCCAGCAGCCCCGGGACAGGGGAGGGTAACTATGGCTACACCTTC
.	TRBV19	.	TRBJ2-2	CASSIAGRELFF	TGTGCCAGTAGTATTGCGGGCCGGGAACTGTTTTTT
.	TRBV6-2/TRBV6-3	TRBD1	TRBJ2-6	CASSTDRANSGANVLTF	TGTGCCAGCAGCACGGACAGGGCCAACTCTGGGGCCAACGTCCTGACTTTC
.	TRBV7-2	.	TRBJ2-2	CASSFGIDTGELFF	TGTGCCAGCAGCTTCGGGATTGACACCGGGGAGCTGTTTTTT
.	TRBV5-5	TRBD1	TRBJ1-2	CASRRPGQGAGYTF	TGTGCCAGCAGGCGACCGGGACAGGGAGCGGGCTACACCTTC
.	TRBV20-1	TRBD2	TRBJ2-7	CSAPNPSGTTF	TGCAGTGCTCCAAACCCTAGCGGAACAACATTC
few	TRBV7-9	TRBD1	TRBJ1-2	CASSYRGLGYTF	TGTGCCAGCAGCTACAGGGGGCTCGGCTACACCTTC
.	TRBV19	.	TRBJ2-1	CASGGAAREQFF	TGTGCCAGTGGGGGGGCGGCTCGGGAGCAGTTCTTC
.	TRBV18	TRBD1	TRBJ1-5	CASSPPDRGGQSPQHF	TGTGCCAGCTCACCACCGGACAGGGGGGGACAGTCGCCCCAGCATTTT
.	TRBV6-5	.	TRBJ1-2	CASSYSIRDGYTF	TGTGCCAGCAGTTACTCGATCAGGGATGGCTACACCTTC
.	TRBV14	TRBD1	TRBJ1-3	CASSLLGQGAFGNTIYF	TGTGCCAGCAGCCTCCTGGGACAGGGGGCTTTTGGAAACACCATATATTTT
.	TRBV6-2/TRBV6-3	TRBD1	TRBJ2-4	CASSYGRTGGNIQYF	TGTGCCAGCAGTTACGGCAGGACAGGAGGAAACATTCAGTACTTC
.	TRBV21-1	.	TRBJ1-2	CASRKRGGPNYGYTF	TGTGCCAGCAGGAAAAGGGGGGGGCCTAACTATGGCTACACCTTC
.	TRBV9	.	TRBJ2-7	CASSGAVVGIIDEQYF	TGTGCCAGCAGCGGAGCCGTCGTCGGGATCATCGACGAGCAGTACTTC
.	TRBV11-1	TRBD2	TRBJ2-3	CASSSGLAGATDTQYF	TGTGCCAGCAGCTCCGGACTAGCGGGAGCCACAGATACGCAGTATTTT
.	TRBV6-4	.	TRBJ2-3	CASSEDRDTDTQYF	TGTGCCAGCAGTGAAGACAGAGATACAGATACGCAGTATTTT
.	TRBV18	TRBD1	TRBJ2-7	CASTRDSANYEQYF	TGTGCCAGCACCCGGGACAGTGCAAACTACGAGCAGTACTTC
.	TRBV10-3	.	TRBJ1-1	CAISGGGGKNTEAFF	TGTGCCATCAGTGGGGGGGGAGGGAAAAACACTGAAGCTTTCTTT
.	TRBV10-1	.	TRBJ2-2	CASSESGAGELFF	TGCGCCAGCAGTGAGTCGGGCGCCGGGGAGCTGTTTTTT
.	TRBV9	TRBD2	TRBJ2-5	CASSVIREGRETQYF	TGTGCCAGCAGCGTAATCCGGGAGGGCCGCGAGACCCAGTACTTC
.	TRBV9	.	TRBJ2-3	CASSVLQGRGRADTQYF	TGTGCCAGCAGCGTACTCCAGGGGCGGGGGCGAGCAGATACGCAGTATTTT
few	TRBV3-1/TRBV3-2	TRBD1	TRBJ1-1	CASSPWTGLATEAFF	TGTGCCAGCAGCCCGTGGACAGGGTTGGCCACTGAAGCTTTCTTT
.	TRBV6-5	TRBD1	TRBJ2-3	CASSPTGGTTDTQYF	TGTGCCAGCAGCCCGACAGGGGGCACAACAGATACGCAGTATTTT
.	TRBV5-4	.	TRBJ2-2	CASSLGGDLRTGELFF	TGTGCCAGCAGCTTGGGCGGGGACCTCAGGACCGGGGAGCTGTTTTTT
.	TRBV24-1	.	TRBJ2-2	CATSKGIERGGTGELFF	TGTGCCACCAGTAAAGGGATCGAGCGAGGAGGCACCGGGGAGCTGTTTTTT
few	TRBV5-1	TRBD1	TRBJ1-2	CASSWDSAYGYTF	TGCGCCAGCAGCTGGGACAGCGCCTATGGCTACACCTTC
.	TRBV29-1	.	TRBJ2-1	CSVEVGTSSYNEQFF	TGCAGCGTTGAGGTGGGCACTAGCTCCTACAATGAGCAGTTCTTC
once	TRBV4-3	.	TRBJ2-7	CASSQNTQGTLLGQYF	TGCGCCAGCAGCCAAAATACACAGGGAACCCTCCTTGGGCAGTACTTC
.	TRBV27	TRBD1	TRBJ2-1	CAVGQTNEQFF	TGTGCCGTGGGACAGACTAATGAGCAGTTCTTC